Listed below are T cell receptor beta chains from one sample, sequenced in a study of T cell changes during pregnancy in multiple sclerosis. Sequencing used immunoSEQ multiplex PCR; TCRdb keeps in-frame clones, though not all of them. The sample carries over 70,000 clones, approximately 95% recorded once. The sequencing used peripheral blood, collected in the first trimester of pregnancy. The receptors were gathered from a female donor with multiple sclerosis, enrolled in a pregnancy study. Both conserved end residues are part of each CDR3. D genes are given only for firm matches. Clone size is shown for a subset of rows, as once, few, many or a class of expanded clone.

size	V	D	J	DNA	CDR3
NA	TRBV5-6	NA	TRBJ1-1	TGTGCCAGCAGCTTGGGGCCAGGGTGGGGAAACACTGAAGCTTTCTTT	CASSLGPGWGNTEAFF
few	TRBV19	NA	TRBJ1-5	TGTGCCAGTAATCAGGGTCTTAGGCAGCCCCAGCATTTT	CASNQGLRQPQHF
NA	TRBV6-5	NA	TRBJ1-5	TGTGCCAGCAGGGCCACTATAGAACAGCCCCAGCATTTT	CASRATIEQPQHF
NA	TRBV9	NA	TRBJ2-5	TGTGCCAGCAGCGCCGGACAGTACCAAGAGACCCAGTACTTC	CASSAGQYQETQYF
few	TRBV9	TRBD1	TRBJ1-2	TGTGCCAGCAGCGGATGGACAGGGGAAGGCTACACCTTC	CASSGWTGEGYTF
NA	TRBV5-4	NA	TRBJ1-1	TGTGCCAGCAGCGGAGAGGGACACTCCACTGAAGCTTTCTTT	CASSGEGHSTEAFF
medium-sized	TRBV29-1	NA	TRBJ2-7	TGCAGCGCCGGAGCAGGGGAATTCTACGAGCAGTACTTC	CSAGAGEFYEQYF
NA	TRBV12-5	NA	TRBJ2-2	TGTGCTAGTGGTTCTTTTGCGGCCGGGGAGCTGTTTTTT	CASGSFAAGELFF
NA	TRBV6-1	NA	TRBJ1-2	TGTGCCAGCAGTGAAGTATCGGCGGGCTATGGCTACACCTTC	CASSEVSAGYGYTF
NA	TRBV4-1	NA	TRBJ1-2	TGCGCCAGCAGCCAAGTGGGGGGGGTTAACTATGGCTACACCTTC	CASSQVGGVNYGYTF
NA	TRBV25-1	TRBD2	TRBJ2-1	TGTGCCAGCAGTGAATGGAGCCTAGCGGGGGCGAGCGAGCAGTTCTTC	CASSEWSLAGASEQFF
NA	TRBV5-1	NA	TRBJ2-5	TGCGCCAGCAGCTTGGGCGGACTACGGGAGACCCAGTACTTC	CASSLGGLRETQYF
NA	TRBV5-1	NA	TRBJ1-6	TGCGCCAGCAGCCTAGGTGGTTCACCCCTCCACTTT	CASSLGGSPLHF
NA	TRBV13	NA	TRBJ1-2	TGTGCCAGCTCGCTCCCGCAGGGGAGCTATGGCTACACCTTC	CASSLPQGSYGYTF
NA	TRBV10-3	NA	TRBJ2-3	TGTGCCATCAGGGACTTTACAGATACGCAGTATTTT	CAIRDFTDTQYF
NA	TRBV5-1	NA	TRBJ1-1	TGCGCCAGCAGCTTGAATCGACAGAACACTGAAGCTTTCTTT	CASSLNRQNTEAFF
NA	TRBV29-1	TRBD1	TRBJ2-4	TGCAGCGTGTTGACAGGGGGAGAAAACATTCAGTACTTC	CSVLTGGENIQYF
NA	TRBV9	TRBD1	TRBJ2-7	TGTGCCAGCAGCGTGAGCCCGACAGGGAACTCCTACGAGCAGTACTTC	CASSVSPTGNSYEQYF
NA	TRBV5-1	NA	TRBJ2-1	TGCGCCAGCAGCTCGACAGGCGACAATGAGCAGTTCTTC	CASSSTGDNEQFF
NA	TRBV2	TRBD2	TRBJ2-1	TGTGCCAGCAGTGGGCGACTAGCGGGCGTTTCCGAGCAGTTCTTC	CASSGRLAGVSEQFF
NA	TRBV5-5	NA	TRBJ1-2	TGTGCCAGCTCCACCGACAGGCGTGCCTCCTATGGCTACACCTTC	CASSTDRRASYGYTF
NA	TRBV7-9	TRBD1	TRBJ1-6	TGTGCCAGCAGCCCCAGACAGGGGGCCTATAATTCACCCCTCCACTTT	CASSPRQGAYNSPLHF
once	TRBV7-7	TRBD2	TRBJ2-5	TGTGCTAGCAGCTTAGCGTCCGGGACTAGCGTCGAGACCCAGTACTTC	CASSLASGTSVETQYF
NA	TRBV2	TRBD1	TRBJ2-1	TGTGCCAGCAGGGTCGGACAGGGGGACTACAATGAGCAGTTCTTC	CASRVGQGDYNEQFF
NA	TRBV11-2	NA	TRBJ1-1	TGTGCCAGCAGCTTGGGGGGTGAAGCTTTCTTT	CASSLGGEAFF
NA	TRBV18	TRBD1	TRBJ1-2	TGTGCCAGCTCTCTTCCCGGGACAGGGGTAGTAGCAGATGGCTACACCTTC	CASSLPGTGVVADGYTF
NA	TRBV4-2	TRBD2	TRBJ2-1	TGTGCCAGCAGCCAGGGACTAGCGGGGGCCTACAATGAGCAGTTCTTC	CASSQGLAGAYNEQFF
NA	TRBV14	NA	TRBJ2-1	TGTGCCAGCAGCCCTAGTGGGTTTTACAATGAGCAGTTCTTC	CASSPSGFYNEQFF
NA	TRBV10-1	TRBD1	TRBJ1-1	TGCGCCAGCAGTGAGTCGAGGGACAGGGAAGCTTTCTTT	CASSESRDREAFF
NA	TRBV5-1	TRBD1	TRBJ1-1	TGCGCCAGCAGCTTGGAGGGGGCGGGCACTGAAGCTTTCTTT	CASSLEGAGTEAFF
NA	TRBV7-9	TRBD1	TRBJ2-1	TGTGCCAGCAGCCCCGGACAGGGCGACTACAATGAGCAGTTCTTC	CASSPGQGDYNEQFF